The 21 T cell receptor beta chains listed next were all sequenced from one sample in a study of T cell repertoires in cytomegalovirus infection (dated by TCRdb to between 2018 and 2020). The run used an Illumina HiSeq 1500. In-frame beta chains were kept once TCRdb had trimmed the public reads at Q25 with fastp and called clones with MiXCR. Each CDR3 protein appears once, grouped with its most common genes and DNA. This sample lists fewer than 550,000 distinct CDR3 sequences; 26% were detected once. Of the sample, over 10% falls within the top ten clones. The sequencing input was PBMCs. The receptors were sampled from a human donor in good health (CMV status not recorded). Some clones in this sample may be carry-over from other donors' samples.

This clonotype has a single count. V is TRBV15 and J is TRBJ2-5; D possibly corresponds to TRBD2 (6 bases). Deletions cut 0 bases from V and 13 bases from J, with 24 bases between. CDR1 and CDR2 (germline): LNHNV, YYDKDF (reference sequence). The CDR3 is made up of 16 amino acids. CDR3 loop: CATSREKLAAPRFWYF. The DNA for the CDR3 is TGTGCCACCAGCAGAGAGAAGTTAGCGGCCCCAAGATTCTGGTACTTC.

A few counts support this clonotype. This sequence joins TRBV29-1 and TRBJ2-2; D gene uncertain. CDR3 length equals 13 residues. V shed 4 bases and J shed 2 bases, with 8 bases lying between them. Germline V gene lookup returns CDR1 SQVTM and CDR2 ANQGSEA. CDR3 nucleotides: TGCAGCGTTGGCTTTGGAAACACCGGGGAGCTGTTTTTT. Its protein product is CSVGFGNTGELFF.

This clonotype was picked up a small number of times. V is TRBV28 and J is TRBJ1-2; D not resolved. V was shortened by 4 bases and J by 1 base, with 4 bases between the two germline ends. This CDR3 comprises 12 residues. In germline, CDR1 is MDHEN, CDR2 SYDVKM. The CDR3 DNA reads as TGTGCCAGCAGTTCCAATAACTATGGCTACACCTTC. Translating gives CASSSNNYGYTF.

This clonotype was seen repeatedly, ten times or more. The chain combines TRBV7-9 with TRBJ2-1; 10 nucleotides align to TRBD2. Unmatched junction bases numbered 6, after V lost 3 bases and J lost 7 bases. The CDR3 has 15 residues. Germline V CDR1 and CDR2: SEHNR, FQNEAQ (reference sequence). CDR3 sequence reads: CASSFDASGRNEQFF. CDR3 nucleotides: TGTGCCAGCAGCTTCGACGCTAGCGGGAGAAATGAGCAGTTCTTC.

This clonotype was found a few times. The rearrangement links TRBV29-1 to TRBJ2-2; D perhaps matches TRBD2 (6 bases). V was shortened by 5 bases and J by 0 bases, with 16 bases between the two germline ends. CDR3 length: 16 amino acids. The germline V gene has CDR1 SQVTM and CDR2 ANQGSEA. CDR3 coding DNA: TGCAGCGTTATCGGAGGAGCGGGTTCGAACACCGGGGAGCTGTTTTTT. It codes for CSVIGGAGSNTGELFF.

This chain links TRBV7-6 with TRBJ2-1, with D tentatively TRBD1 (5 bases). The germline V gene encodes CDR1 SGHVS and CDR2 FNYEAQ. With 2 bases removed from V and 2 bases from J, the gap between germline ends came to 10 bases. The CDR3 is 15 amino acids. The chain's CDR3 is CASSLRQGTYNEQFF. For the CDR3, the DNA is TGTGCCAGCAGCTTACGGCAGGGAACCTACAATGAGCAGTTCTTC.

The V call is TRBV6-4, the J call TRBJ1-2; no clear D gene. There are 15 residues in the CDR3. Germline V gene lookup returns CDR1 MRHNA and CDR2 SNTAGT. The germline V and J ends were trimmed by 2 bases and 0 bases, with 10 bases remaining between them. The CDR3 bases are TGTGCCAGCAGTGACACGCCGACAACTAACTATGGCTACACCTTC. The encoded protein is CASSDTPTTNYGYTF.

This clonotype showed up just a few times. The J gene is TRBJ2-7, the V gene TRBV7-6; 9 bases fit TRBD1. Looked up from germline, CDR1 is SGHVS and CDR2 is FNYEAQ. The CDR3 contains 16 residues. The J segment lost 4 bases and the V segment lost 4 bases, leaving 11 bases of the junction unmatched. The CDR3, as DNA: TGTGCCAGCAGCTCCTTGACCGGGACAGGGATTTACGAGCAGTACTTC. This codes for CASSSLTGTGIYEQYF.

The chain carries TRBV12-3 or TRBV12-4 and TRBJ2-3; 9 nucleotides line up with TRBD2. The CDR3 contains 16 residues. J lost 3 bases, V lost 0 bases, and 4 bases had no gene match. The chain's CDR3 is CASSLALAGGTDTQYF. The CDR3 DNA is TGTGCCAGCAGTTTAGCGCTTGCGGGAGGGACAGATACGCAGTATTTT.

CDR3 sequence reads: CASSLSGTPETQYF. The CDR3 DNA reads TGTGCCAGCAGCCTATCCGGGACACCAGAGACCCAGTACTTC. The rearrangement joins TRBV28 to TRBJ2-5; D may be TRBD1 (6 bases). Germline V gene data show CDR1 as MDHEN and CDR2 as SYDVKM. Trimming stripped 6 bases from V and 4 bases from J, with 15 bases between. The length of the CDR3 is 14 residues.

The chain links TRBV19 to TRBJ1-1; D unclear. Trimming took off 3 bases at V and 6 bases at J, with 14 bases between the two ends. The CDR3 runs 14 residues. Germline CDR1 is LNHDA and CDR2 is SQIVND (reference sequence). The CDR3: CASSMRPSLAEAFF. CDR3 sequence (DNA): TGTGCCAGTAGTATGCGACCCTCTCTGGCTGAAGCTTTCTTT.

V and J are TRBV7-2 and TRBJ2-1, with D tentatively TRBD2 (6 bases). Between the trimmed V and J ends, which lost 8 bases and 9 bases, there was a span of 17 bases. Germline V gives CDR1 SGHTA, CDR2 FQGNSA. This CDR3 has 13 residues. The CDR3 loop reads CASRLSSVGEQFF. CDR3 nucleotides: TGTGCCAGCCGCCTTTCTAGCGTGGGTGAGCAGTTCTTC.

This clonotype was counted between two and nine times. The genes are TRBV6-5 and TRBJ1-2; possibly TRBD1 for D (5 bases). CDR1 and CDR2 (germline): MNHEY, SVGAGI. The CDR3 sequence is 16 residues long. Trimming stripped 2 bases from V and 7 bases from J, with 20 bases between. This CDR3 reads CASSYTLGQGGLGYTF. The CDR3 DNA reads TGTGCCAGCAGTTACACTCTTGGGCAGGGAGGACTTGGCTACACCTTC.

This clonotype appeared a few times. The chain joins TRBV19 to TRBJ2-3; 7 bases line up with TRBD1. The CDR3 length is 16 residues. Germline CDR1 LNHDA, CDR2 SQIVND (reference sequence). V shed 7 bases and J 1 base; nucleotides not matched to a gene: 11. This chain's CDR3 is CASTQRGRWGTDTQYF. The CDR3 DNA reads TGTGCCAGTACCCAAAGGGGGCGGTGGGGCACAGATACGCAGTATTTT.

In this sample, this clonotype turned up a few times. The genes are TRBV10-2 and TRBJ2-1; D perhaps matches TRBD2 (5 bases). The V end was cut by 8 bases, the J end by 2 bases, with 13 bases between. CDR3 size: 14 residues. In germline, CDR1 is WSHSY, CDR2 SAAADI. Written as DNA, the CDR3 is TGCGCCAGCTGGGGAGCGGCCACCTACAATGAGCAGTTCTTC. Protein: CASWGAATYNEQFF.

The chain joins TRBV19 to TRBJ1-5; the D is unclear. The CDR3 length is 15 residues. Germline V gives CDR1 LNHDA, CDR2 SQIVND (reference sequence). With 3 bases removed from V and 7 bases from J, the gap between germline ends came to 16 bases. In DNA, the CDR3 is TGTGCCAGTAGTATTAGTTGGGGAGCGGGGCAGCCCCAGCATTTT. Translation: CASSISWGAGQPQHF.

This clonotype came up a few times. The gene calls are TRBV6-2 or TRBV6-3 and TRBJ1-2; weak D call: TRBD1 (5 bases). Germline lookup yields CDR1 MNHEY and CDR2 SVGEGT. This CDR3 comprises 14 residues. The V and J ends lost 2 bases and 6 bases respectively, with 13 bases between them. For the CDR3, the DNA is TGTGCCAGCAGTTACGTCCGGGGGTTTGATGGCTACACCTTC. Encoded protein: CASSYVRGFDGYTF.

The CDR3 DNA reads TGTGCCAGCAGCCCCGGGACCCGGCGCAATGAGCAGTTCTTC. Protein: CASSPGTRRNEQFF. The V gene is TRBV7-3, the J gene TRBJ2-1, with D possibly being TRBD1 or TRBD2 (5 bases each). Germline loops: CDR1 SGHTA, CDR2 FQGTGA. CDR3 size: 14 residues. V shed 5 bases and J shed 6 bases, with 14 bases lying between them.

The chain joins TRBV5-1 to TRBJ2-1, with 8 bases lining up with TRBD1. CDR3 length: 15 residues. Losses at the gene ends were 0 bases for V and 8 bases for J; bases not matched to a gene: 7. Germline V gene data show CDR1 as SGHRS and CDR2 as YFSETQ. CDR3 region: CASSLGGVTGDEQFF. The CDR3, as DNA: TGCGCCAGCAGCTTGGGGGGGGTGACAGGGGATGAGCAGTTCTTC.

The table lists this clonotype with a few counts. The J gene is TRBJ1-2, the V gene TRBV19; unclear D gene. The CDR3 is 15 residues long. Trimming shortened V by 4 bases and J by 3 bases, and 15 bases separated the two germline ends. Germline V CDR1 and CDR2: LNHDA, SQIVND (reference sequence). This chain's CDR3 is CASSNGWGFHYGYTF. CDR3 nucleotides: TGTGCCAGTAGTAATGGGTGGGGTTTTCACTATGGCTACACCTTC. Filled out from reference TRBV19 and TRBJ1-2, the complete variable domain reads DGGITQSPKYLFRKEGQNVTLSCEQNLNHDAMYWYRQDPGQGLRLIYYSQIVNDFQKGDIAEGYSVSREKKESFPLTVTSAQKNPTAFYLCASSNGWGFHYGYTFGSGTRLTVV.

A few counts support this clonotype. In DNA form, the CDR3 reads TGCAGTGCTAGAGAAGGGACTAGCCAAGAGACCCAGTACTTC. Translated: CSAREGTSQETQYF. The V gene is TRBV20-1, the J gene TRBJ2-5; 8 bases align to TRBD2. The CDR3 extends over 14 amino acids. Trimming at V came to 0 bases and at J to 1 base, leaving 1 base not matched to a gene. CDR1 is DFQATT and CDR2 is SNEGSKA in the germline V gene (reference sequence).